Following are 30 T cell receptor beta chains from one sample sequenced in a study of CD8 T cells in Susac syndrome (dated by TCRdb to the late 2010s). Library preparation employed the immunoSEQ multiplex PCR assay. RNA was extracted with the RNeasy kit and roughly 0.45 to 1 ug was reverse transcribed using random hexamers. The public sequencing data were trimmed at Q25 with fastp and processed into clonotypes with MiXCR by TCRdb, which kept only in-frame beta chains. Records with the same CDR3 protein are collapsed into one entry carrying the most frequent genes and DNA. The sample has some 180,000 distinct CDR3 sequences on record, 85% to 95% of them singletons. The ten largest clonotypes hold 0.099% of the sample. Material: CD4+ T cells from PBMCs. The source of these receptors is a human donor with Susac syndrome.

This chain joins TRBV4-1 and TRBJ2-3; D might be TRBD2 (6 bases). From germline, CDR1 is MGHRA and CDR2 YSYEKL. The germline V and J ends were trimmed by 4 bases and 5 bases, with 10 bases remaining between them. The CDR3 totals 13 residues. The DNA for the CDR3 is TGCGCCAGCAGCCCAGCGGGTATAGATACGCAGTATTTT. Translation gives CASSPAGIDTQYF.

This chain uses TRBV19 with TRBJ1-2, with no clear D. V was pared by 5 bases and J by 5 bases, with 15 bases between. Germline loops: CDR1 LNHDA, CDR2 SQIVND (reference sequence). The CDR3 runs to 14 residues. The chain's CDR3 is CASSVDYDPYGYTF. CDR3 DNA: TGTGCCAGTAGTGTGGACTATGACCCTTATGGCTACACCTTC.

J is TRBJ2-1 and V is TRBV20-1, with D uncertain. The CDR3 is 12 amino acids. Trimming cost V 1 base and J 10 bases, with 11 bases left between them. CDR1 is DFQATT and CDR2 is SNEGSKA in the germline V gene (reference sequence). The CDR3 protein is CSARASVDEQFF. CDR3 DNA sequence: TGCAGTGCTAGAGCCTCAGTCGACGAGCAGTTCTTC.

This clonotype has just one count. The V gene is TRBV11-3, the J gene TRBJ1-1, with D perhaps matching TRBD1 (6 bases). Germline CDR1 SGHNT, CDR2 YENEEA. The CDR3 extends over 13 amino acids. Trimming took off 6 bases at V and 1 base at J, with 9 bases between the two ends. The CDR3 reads CASSIQGNTEAFF. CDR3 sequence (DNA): TGTGCCAGCAGTATACAGGGGAACACTGAAGCTTTCTTT.

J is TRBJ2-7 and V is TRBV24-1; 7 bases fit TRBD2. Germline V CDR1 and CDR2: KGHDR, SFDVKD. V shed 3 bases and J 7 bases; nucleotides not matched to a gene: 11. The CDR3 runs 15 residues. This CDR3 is CATSDGGRGVREQYF. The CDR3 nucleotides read TGTGCCACCAGTGATGGTGGGAGGGGTGTTAGGGAGCAGTACTTC.

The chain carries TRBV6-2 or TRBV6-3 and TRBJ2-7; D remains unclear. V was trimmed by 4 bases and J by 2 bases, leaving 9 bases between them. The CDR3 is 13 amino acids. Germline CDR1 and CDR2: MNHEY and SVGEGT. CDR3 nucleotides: TGTGCCAGCAGTTTCGACTTCCCCTACGAGCAGTACTTC. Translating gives CASSFDFPYEQYF.

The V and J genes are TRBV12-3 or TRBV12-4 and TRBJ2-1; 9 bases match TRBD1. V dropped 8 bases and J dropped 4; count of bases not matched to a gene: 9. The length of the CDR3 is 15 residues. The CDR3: CASGLDRGGYNEQFF. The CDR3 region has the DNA TGTGCCAGCGGATTGGACAGGGGAGGGTACAATGAGCAGTTCTTC.

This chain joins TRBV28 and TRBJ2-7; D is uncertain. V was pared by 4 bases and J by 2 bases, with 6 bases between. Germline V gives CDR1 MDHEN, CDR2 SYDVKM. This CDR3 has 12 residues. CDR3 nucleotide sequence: TGTGCCAGCAGTTCCCCGACCTACGAGCAGTACTTC. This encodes CASSSPTYEQYF.

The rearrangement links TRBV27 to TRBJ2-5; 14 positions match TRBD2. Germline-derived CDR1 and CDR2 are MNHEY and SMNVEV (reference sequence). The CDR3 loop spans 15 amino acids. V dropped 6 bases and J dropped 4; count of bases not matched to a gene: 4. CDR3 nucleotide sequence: TGTGCCAGCAGACCTGGACTAGCGGGGGGAGAGACCCAGTACTTC. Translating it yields CASRPGLAGGETQYF.

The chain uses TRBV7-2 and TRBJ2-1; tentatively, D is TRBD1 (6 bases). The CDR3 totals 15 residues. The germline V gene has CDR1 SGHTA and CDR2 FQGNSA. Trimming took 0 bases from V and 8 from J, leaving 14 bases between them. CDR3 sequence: CASSLAPWGPYEQFF. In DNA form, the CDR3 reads TGTGCCAGCAGCTTAGCTCCATGGGGGCCTTATGAGCAGTTCTTC. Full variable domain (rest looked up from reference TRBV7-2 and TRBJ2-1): GAGVSQSPSNKVTEKGKDVELRCDPISGHTALYWYRQSLGQGLEFLIYFQGNSAPDKSGLPSDRFSAERTGGSVSTLTIQRTQQEDSAVYLCASSLAPWGPYEQFFGPGTRLTVL.

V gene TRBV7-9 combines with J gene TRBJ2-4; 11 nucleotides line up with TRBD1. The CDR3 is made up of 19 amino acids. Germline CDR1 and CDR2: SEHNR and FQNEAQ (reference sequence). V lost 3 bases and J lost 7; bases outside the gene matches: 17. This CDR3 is CASSFPLIRDRGIGNIQYF. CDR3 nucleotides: TGTGCCAGCAGCTTCCCCCTTATCCGGGACAGGGGGATTGGGAACATTCAGTACTTC. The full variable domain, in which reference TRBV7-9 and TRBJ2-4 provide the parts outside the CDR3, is DTGVSQNPRHKITKRGQNVTFRCDPISEHNRLYWYRQTLGQGPEFLTYFQNEAQLEKSRLLSDRFSAERPKGSFSTLEIQRTEQGDSAMYLCASSFPLIRDRGIGNIQYFGAGTRLSVL.

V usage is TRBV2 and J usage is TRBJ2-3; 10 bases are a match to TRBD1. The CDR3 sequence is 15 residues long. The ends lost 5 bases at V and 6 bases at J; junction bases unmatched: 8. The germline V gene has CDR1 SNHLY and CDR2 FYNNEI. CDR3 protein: CASSRDRGLWDTQYF. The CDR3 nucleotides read TGTGCCAGCAGTAGAGACAGGGGGCTATGGGATACGCAGTATTTT.

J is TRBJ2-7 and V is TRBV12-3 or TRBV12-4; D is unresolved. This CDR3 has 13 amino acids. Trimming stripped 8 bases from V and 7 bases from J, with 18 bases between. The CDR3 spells CASSLARVREQYF. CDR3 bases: TGTGCCAGCTCCCTTGCCCGGGTAAGGGAGCAGTACTTC.

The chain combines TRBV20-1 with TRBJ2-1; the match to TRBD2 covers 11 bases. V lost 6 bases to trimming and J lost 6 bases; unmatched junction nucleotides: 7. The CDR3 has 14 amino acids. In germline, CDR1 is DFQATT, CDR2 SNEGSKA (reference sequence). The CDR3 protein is CSAPTSGSFNEQFF. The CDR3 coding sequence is TGCAGTGCCCCCACTAGCGGGAGCTTCAATGAGCAGTTCTTC.

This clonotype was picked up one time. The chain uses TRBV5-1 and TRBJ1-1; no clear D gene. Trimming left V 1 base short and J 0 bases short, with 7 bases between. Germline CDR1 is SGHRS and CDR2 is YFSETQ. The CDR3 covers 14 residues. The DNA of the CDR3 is TGCGCCAGCAGCTTGCCAACCATGAACACTGAAGCTTTCTTT. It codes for CASSLPTMNTEAFF.

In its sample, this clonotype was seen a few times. The CDR3 loop reads CACLLGGPTDTQYF. For the CDR3, the DNA is TGTGCCTGCCTGCTCGGAGGGCCTACAGATACGCAGTATTTT. V usage is TRBV30 and J usage is TRBJ2-3; D may be TRBD2 (6 bases). Trimming took off 6 bases at V and 3 bases at J, with 16 bases between the two ends. CDR1 is GTSNPN, CDR2 SVGIG, per germline (reference sequence). The CDR3 loop spans 14 amino acids.

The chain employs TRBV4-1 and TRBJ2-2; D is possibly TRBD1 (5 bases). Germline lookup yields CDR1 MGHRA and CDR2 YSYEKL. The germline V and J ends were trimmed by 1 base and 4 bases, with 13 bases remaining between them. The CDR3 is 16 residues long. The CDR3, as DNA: TGCGCCAGCAGCCAAGTTGGGGTGGGGCCCACCGGGGAGCTGTTTTTT. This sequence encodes CASSQVGVGPTGELFF.

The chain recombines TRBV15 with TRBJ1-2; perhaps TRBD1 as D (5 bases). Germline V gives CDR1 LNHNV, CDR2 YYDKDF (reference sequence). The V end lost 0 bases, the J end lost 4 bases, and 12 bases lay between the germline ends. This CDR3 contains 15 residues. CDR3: CATSRERGSSYGYTF. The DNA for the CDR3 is TGTGCCACCAGCAGAGAGAGGGGTTCAAGCTATGGCTACACCTTC.

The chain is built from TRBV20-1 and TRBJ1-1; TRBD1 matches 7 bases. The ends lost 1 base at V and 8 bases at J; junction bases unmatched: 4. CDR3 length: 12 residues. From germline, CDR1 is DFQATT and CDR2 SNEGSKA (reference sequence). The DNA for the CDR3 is TGCAGTGCTAGAGGGGGGGACAGCGAAGCTTTCTTT. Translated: CSARGGDSEAFF.

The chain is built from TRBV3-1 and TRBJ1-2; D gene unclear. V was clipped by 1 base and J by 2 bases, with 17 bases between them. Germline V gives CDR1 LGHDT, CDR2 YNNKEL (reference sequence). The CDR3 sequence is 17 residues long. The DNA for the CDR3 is TGTGCCAGCAGCCAAGCCAAGGGATGGGGAAGGAACTATGGCTACACCTTC. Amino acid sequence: CASSQAKGWGRNYGYTF.

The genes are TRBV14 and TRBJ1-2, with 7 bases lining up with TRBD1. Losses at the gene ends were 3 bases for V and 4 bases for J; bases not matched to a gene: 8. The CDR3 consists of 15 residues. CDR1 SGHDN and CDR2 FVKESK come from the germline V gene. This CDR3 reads CASSQGGTVPYGYTF. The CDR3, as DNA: TGTGCCAGCAGCCAGGGAGGGACAGTACCCTATGGCTACACCTTC.

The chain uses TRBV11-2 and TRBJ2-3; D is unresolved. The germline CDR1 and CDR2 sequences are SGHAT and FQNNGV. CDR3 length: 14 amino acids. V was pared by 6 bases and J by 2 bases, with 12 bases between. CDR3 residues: CASRLRRDTDTQYF. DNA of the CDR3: TGTGCCAGCAGGCTGAGGCGCGACACAGATACGCAGTATTTT.

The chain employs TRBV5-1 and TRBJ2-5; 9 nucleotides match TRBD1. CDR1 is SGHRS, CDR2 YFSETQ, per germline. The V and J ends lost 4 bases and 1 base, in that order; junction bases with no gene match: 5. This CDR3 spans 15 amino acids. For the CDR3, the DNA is TGCGCCAGCAGCCGGGACAGGGTACGCCAAGAGACCCAGTACTTC. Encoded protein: CASSRDRVRQETQYF.

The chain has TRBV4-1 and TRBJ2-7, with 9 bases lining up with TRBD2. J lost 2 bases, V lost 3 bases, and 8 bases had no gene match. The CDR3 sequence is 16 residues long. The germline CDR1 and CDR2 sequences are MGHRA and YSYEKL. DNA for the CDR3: TGCGCCAGCAGCCAGGGACTAGCCGGGTTCACCTACGAGCAGTACTTC. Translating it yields CASSQGLAGFTYEQYF.

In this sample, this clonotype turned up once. CDR3 bases: TGCGCCAGCAGCTTGGCGGCAGACACAGATACGCAGTATTTT. This translates into CASSLAADTDTQYF. J is TRBJ2-3 and V is TRBV5-1; D is unclear. CDR1 SGHRS and CDR2 YFSETQ come from the germline V gene. Trimming removed 0 bases at V and 2 bases at J, with 7 bases between. This CDR3 spans 14 amino acids.

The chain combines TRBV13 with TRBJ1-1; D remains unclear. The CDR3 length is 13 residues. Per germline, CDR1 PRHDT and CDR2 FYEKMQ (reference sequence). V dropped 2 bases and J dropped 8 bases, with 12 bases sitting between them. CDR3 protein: CASSLFTAGEAFF. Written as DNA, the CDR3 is TGTGCCAGCAGCTTATTCACAGCTGGGGAAGCTTTCTTT.

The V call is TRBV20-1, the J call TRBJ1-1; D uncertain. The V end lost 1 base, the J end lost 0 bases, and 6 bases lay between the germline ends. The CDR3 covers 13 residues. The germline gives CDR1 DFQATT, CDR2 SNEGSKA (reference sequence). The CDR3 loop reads CSARGGVNTEAFF. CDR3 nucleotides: TGCAGTGCTAGAGGTGGGGTGAACACTGAAGCTTTCTTT.

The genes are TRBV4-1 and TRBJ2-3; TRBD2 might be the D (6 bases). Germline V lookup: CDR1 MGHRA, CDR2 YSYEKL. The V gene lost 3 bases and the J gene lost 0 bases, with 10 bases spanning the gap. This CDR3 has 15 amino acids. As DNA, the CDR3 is TGCGCCAGCAGCCACTTTGGGGGGAGCACAGATACGCAGTATTTT. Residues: CASSHFGGSTDTQYF.

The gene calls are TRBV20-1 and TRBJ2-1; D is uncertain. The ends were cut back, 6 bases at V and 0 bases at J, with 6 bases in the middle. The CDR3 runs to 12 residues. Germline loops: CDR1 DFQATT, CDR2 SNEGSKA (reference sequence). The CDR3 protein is CSATSSYNEQFF. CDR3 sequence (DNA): TGCAGTGCCACGAGCTCCTACAATGAGCAGTTCTTC.

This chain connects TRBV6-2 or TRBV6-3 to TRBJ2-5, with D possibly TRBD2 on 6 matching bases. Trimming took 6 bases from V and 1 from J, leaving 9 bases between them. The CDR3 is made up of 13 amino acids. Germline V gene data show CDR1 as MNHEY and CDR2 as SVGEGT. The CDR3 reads CASRRLGQETQYF. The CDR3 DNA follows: TGTGCCAGCAGGAGACTAGGCCAAGAGACCCAGTACTTC.